This T cell receptor (beta chain) was documented in a study of neurological immune-mediated disorders. Overall study results and limits: There were no CDR3 amino acid sequences shared by expanded clones across subjects, a result suggesting private repertoires in all groups. When repertoires were grouped phylogenetically, those of 18 of 34 multiple sclerosis patients fell into one related-CDR3 cluster, a possible signature. Clinical features showed no association with the multiple sclerosis repertoire cluster, and MRI features showed none either.

TCRdb analysed the 5' RACE reads with MiXCR anew, one entry per CDR3 protein. The sample lists about 62,000 distinct CDR3 sequences, less than 6% occurring once. Unsorted libraries came from 2 million PBMCs stored at -80 °C. This clonotype occurred many times. Its matching antigen is unknown. One end of the junction does not line up with germline, which may come from a read error. The sequencing sample was made of PBMCs. The clonotype originates from a woman in her forties or fifties with multiple sclerosis.

The CDR3 here is CASSATRIF. The CDR3 DNA reads as TGTGCCAGCAGCGCGACTAGGATCTTC. The J gene is TRBJ2-1, the V gene TRBV12-3 or TRBV12-4; TRBD2 might be the D (6 bases). There are 9 residues in the CDR3.